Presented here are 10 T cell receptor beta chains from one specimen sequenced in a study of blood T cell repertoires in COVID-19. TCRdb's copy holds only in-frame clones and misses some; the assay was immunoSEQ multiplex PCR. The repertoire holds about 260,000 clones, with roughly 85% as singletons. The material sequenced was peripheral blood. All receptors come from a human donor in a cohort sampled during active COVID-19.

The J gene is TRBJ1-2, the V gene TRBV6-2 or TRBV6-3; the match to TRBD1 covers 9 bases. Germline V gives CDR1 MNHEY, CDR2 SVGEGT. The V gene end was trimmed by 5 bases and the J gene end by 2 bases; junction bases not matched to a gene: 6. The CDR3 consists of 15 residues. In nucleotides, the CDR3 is TGTGCCAGCAGTCCATTGGACAGGGGCAACTATGGCTACACCTTC. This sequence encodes CASSPLDRGNYGYTF.

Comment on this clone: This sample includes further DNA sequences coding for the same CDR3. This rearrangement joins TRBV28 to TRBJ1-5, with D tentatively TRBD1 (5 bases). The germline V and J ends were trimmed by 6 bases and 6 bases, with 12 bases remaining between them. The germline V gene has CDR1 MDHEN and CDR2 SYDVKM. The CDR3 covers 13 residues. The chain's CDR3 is CASRLTGTQPQHF. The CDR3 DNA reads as TGTGCCAGCAGGCTCACAGGTACTCAGCCCCAGCATTTT.

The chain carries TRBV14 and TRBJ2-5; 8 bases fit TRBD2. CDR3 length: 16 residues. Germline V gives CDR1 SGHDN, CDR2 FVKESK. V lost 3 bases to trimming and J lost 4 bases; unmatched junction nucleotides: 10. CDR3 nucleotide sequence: TGTGCCAGCAGCCATGGGTCCTTAGCGGGACTAGAGACCCAGTACTTC. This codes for CASSHGSLAGLETQYF. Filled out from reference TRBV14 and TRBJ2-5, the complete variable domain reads EAGVTQFPSHSVIEKGQTVTLRCDPISGHDNLYWYRRVMGKEIKFLLHFVKESKQDESGMPNNRFLAERTGGTYSTLKVQPAELEDSGVYFCASSHGSLAGLETQYFGPGTRLLVL.

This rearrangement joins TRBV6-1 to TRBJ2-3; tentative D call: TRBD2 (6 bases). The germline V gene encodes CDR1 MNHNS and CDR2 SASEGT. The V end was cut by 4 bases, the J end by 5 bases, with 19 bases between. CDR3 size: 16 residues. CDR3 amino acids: CASSVDGGKQGDTQYF. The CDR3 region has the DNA TGTGCCAGCAGTGTCGACGGGGGAAAGCAGGGAGATACGCAGTATTTT.

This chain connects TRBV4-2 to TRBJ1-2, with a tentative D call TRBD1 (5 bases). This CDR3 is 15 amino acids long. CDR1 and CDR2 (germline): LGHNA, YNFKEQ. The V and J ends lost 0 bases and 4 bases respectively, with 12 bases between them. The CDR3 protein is CASSQETASGYGYTF. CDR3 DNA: TGTGCCAGCAGCCAAGAGACAGCCTCGGGCTATGGCTACACCTTC.

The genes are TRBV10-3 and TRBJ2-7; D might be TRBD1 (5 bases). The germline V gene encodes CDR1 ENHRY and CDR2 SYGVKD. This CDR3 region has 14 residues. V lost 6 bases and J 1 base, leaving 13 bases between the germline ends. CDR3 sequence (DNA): TGTGCCATCAGATCGTCAGGGTCTTCCTACGAGCAGTACTTC. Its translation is CAIRSSGSSYEQYF.

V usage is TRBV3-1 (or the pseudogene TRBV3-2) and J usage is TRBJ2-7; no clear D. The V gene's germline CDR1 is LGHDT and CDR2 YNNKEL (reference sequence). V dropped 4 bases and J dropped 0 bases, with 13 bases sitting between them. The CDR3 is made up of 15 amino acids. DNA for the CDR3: TGTGCCAGCAGCCGCACCCCAAAGAGCTCCTACGAGCAGTACTTC. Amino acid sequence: CASSRTPKSSYEQYF.

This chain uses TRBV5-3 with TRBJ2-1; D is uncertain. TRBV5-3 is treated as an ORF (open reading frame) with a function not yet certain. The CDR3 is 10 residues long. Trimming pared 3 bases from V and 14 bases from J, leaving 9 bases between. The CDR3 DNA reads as TGTGCCAGAAGCTGGGCCCTAAAGTTCTTC. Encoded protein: CARSWALKFF.

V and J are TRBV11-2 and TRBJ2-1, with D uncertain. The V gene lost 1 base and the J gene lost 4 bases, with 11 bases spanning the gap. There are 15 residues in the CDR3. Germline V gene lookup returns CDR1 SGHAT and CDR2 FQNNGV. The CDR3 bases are TGTGCCAGCAGCTTAGGGCAGAGGTATTACAATGAGCAGTTCTTC. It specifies CASSLGQRYYNEQFF.

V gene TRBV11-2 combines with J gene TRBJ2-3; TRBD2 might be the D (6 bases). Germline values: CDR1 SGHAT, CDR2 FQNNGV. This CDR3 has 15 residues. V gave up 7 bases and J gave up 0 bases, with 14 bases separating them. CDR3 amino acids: CASTGGTVSTDTQYF. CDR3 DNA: TGTGCCAGCACCGGAGGGACGGTTAGCACAGATACGCAGTATTTT.